This entry concerns a single TCR beta chain. As yet, its antigen is unknown. TCRdb processed the 5' RACE reads anew with MiXCR; each CDR3 protein has one entry. Of roughly 230,000 distinct CDR3 sequences listed, roughly 18% were seen once; the top ten hold approximately 33%. These data come from a study of CD8 T cells in ankylosing spondylitis. Study results and caveats: CD8+ by phenotype, disease-linked clones were relatively rare in peripheral blood. Seemingly characteristic of ankylosing spondylitis blood was a TCR beta motif consisting of under 10 highly homologous variants.

The sample taken for sequencing was blood, either unsorted or a sorted T cell fraction (not recorded which). The origin of this receptor is a male donor with ankylosing spondylitis or in good health (not recorded which).

For the CDR3, the DNA is TGCGCCAGCAAGAGCGGGGTGGGGAACACCGGGGAGCTGTTTTTT. Residues: CASKSGVGNTGELFF. This sequence joins TRBV4-1 and TRBJ2-2; the match to TRBD2 covers 7 bases. The CDR3 extends over 15 amino acids. V lost 7 bases and J lost 1; bases outside the gene matches: 6. Germline assignment: CDR1 MGHRA and CDR2 YSYEKL.